These 27 T cell receptor beta chains came from one sample sequenced in a study of T-cell reconstitution after alpha-beta-depleted transplantation in children. Construction of the TCRbeta library involved unique molecular identifiers. TCRdb redid the calling of the PCR reads with MiXCR, one entry per CDR3 protein. The sample consists of around 370,000 distinct CDR3 sequences, approximately 10% of them appearing once. Material: PBMCs from the stem cell graft donor, obtained from the stem cell graft. Receptor source: a human donor who donated a stem cell graft to a child with acute lymphoblastic leukemia.

The chain combines TRBV7-2 with TRBJ2-2; 8 positions match TRBD2. CDR1 and CDR2 (germline): SGHTA, FQGNSA. J gave up 2 bases and V 2 bases, and 4 bases lay outside the gene matches. This CDR3 has 16 residues. CDR3 bases: TGTGCCAGCAGCTTAAGAGCGGGAGTCAACACCGGGGAGCTGTTTTTT. This gives the protein CASSLRAGVNTGELFF.

This clonotype showed up just a few times. The CDR3 coding sequence is TGTGCCAGCAGCTTACCCGGTGGGACCTTTGTGCGGGAGACCCAGTACTTC. Translating it yields CASSLPGGTFVRETQYF. The rearrangement joins TRBV7-9 to TRBJ2-5; the D gene could be TRBD1 or TRBD2 (5 bases each). The V gene lost 2 bases and the J gene lost 5 bases, with 21 bases spanning the gap. This CDR3 is 17 amino acids long. The germline gives CDR1 SEHNR, CDR2 FQNEAQ (reference sequence).

With respect to this clonotype: A much larger clone is a single base away; this may be a read error. The chain is built from TRBV28 and TRBJ1-5; tentatively, D is TRBD1 (5 bases). This CDR3 is 15 amino acids long. Germline V CDR1 and CDR2: MDHEN, SYDVKM. The CDR3: CAGSSHQGGNQPQHF. Written as DNA, the CDR3 is TGTGCCGGCAGTTCACACCAGGGAGGCAATCAGCCCCAGCATTTT.

This clonotype was detected a few times. This chain uses TRBV7-2 with TRBJ1-6; D is unclear. Germline CDR1 reads SGHTA; CDR2 reads FQGNSA. V lost 2 bases to trimming and J lost 10 bases, with 6 bases between them. This CDR3 contains 12 residues. The CDR3 nucleotides are TGTGCCAGCAGCTTAACTGTCTCACCCCTCCACTTT. Translated: CASSLTVSPLHF.

The genes are TRBV5-1 and TRBJ2-2; D remains unclear. Trimming removed 0 bases from V and 7 bases from J, with 7 bases in between. This CDR3 is 13 amino acids long. CDR1 is SGHRS and CDR2 is YFSETQ in the germline V gene. The CDR3 region is CASSLDGSGELFF. The CDR3 DNA is TGCGCCAGCAGCTTGGACGGCAGCGGGGAGCTGTTTTTT. The full variable domain, completed using reference TRBV5-1 and TRBJ2-2, is KAGVTQTPRYLIKTRGQQVTLSCSPISGHRSVSWYQQTPGQGLQFLFEYFSETQRNKGNFPGRFSGRQFSNSRSEMNVSTLELGDSALYLCASSLDGSGELFFGEGSRLTVL.

In this sample, this clonotype turned up many times. V usage is TRBV7-9 and J usage is TRBJ2-1; 10 bases agree with TRBD1. Germline loops: CDR1 SEHNR, CDR2 FQNEAQ (reference sequence). This CDR3 comprises 16 residues. J gave up 8 bases and V 5 bases, and 12 bases lay outside the gene matches. This chain's CDR3 is CASSPPSGQGVDEQFF. The CDR3 nucleotides read TGTGCCAGCAGCCCCCCCAGTGGACAGGGGGTGGATGAGCAGTTCTTC.

This clonotype was recorded many times. This chain connects TRBV29-1 to TRBJ2-3; possibly TRBD1 for D (8 bases). Trimming removed 3 bases from V and 2 bases from J, with 24 bases in between. CDR3 size: 18 residues. The V gene's germline CDR1 is SQVTM and CDR2 ANQGSEA. Here the CDR3 DNA reads TGCAGCGTTGAGGCAGGGGGCAAATGGGCGGGGGCCACAGATACGCAGTATTTT. This codes for CSVEAGGKWAGATDTQYF.

This clonotype was detected ten times or more. The CDR3 spells CASSTLQGANEKLFF. CDR3 nucleotides: TGTGCCAGCAGCACCCTTCAGGGAGCTAATGAAAAACTGTTTTTT. The J gene is TRBJ1-4, the V gene TRBV3-1, with D possibly being TRBD1 (5 bases). Germline lookup yields CDR1 LGHDT and CDR2 YNNKEL (reference sequence). The CDR3 is 15 amino acids. V was cut by 5 bases and J by 3 bases, with 13 bases left in between.

This clonotype was recorded at least ten times. The chain has TRBV20-1 and TRBJ2-1; possibly TRBD1 for D (6 bases). Trimming pared 3 bases from V and 10 bases from J, leaving 13 bases between. Germline V gene data show CDR1 as DFQATT and CDR2 as SNEGSKA (reference sequence). This CDR3 has 12 residues. The CDR3 here is CSARGAAWEQFF. The CDR3 bases are TGCAGTGCTAGGGGGGCGGCGTGGGAGCAGTTCTTC.

This clonotype showed up just a few times. The chain employs TRBV4-2 and TRBJ2-5; TRBD2 matches at 14 bases. Germline CDR1 reads LGHNA; CDR2 reads YNFKEQ. The length of the CDR3 is 17 residues. J gave up 5 bases and V 3 bases, and 8 bases lay outside the gene matches. Written as DNA, the CDR3 is TGTGCCAGCAGCCATACTCCGGGACTAGCGGGAGAGGAGACCCAGTACTTC. As protein: CASSHTPGLAGEETQYF.

This clonotype occurred many times. The chain combines TRBV28 with TRBJ1-5; D not resolved. Trimming removed 2 bases from V and 4 bases from J, with 9 bases in between. CDR1 and CDR2 (germline): MDHEN, SYDVKM. The CDR3 runs 14 residues. The CDR3 DNA sequence: TGTGCCAGCAGTTTAAATGCGGGGAATCAGCCCCAGCATTTT. Translating gives CASSLNAGNQPQHF. Full variable domain (missing parts from reference TRBV28 and TRBJ1-5): DVKVTQSSRYLVKRTGEKVFLECVQDMDHENMFWYRQDPGLGLRLIYFSYDVKMKEKGDIPEGYSVSREKKERFSLILESASTNQTSMYLCASSLNAGNQPQHFGDGTRLSIL.

This clonotype was seen a few times. The chain uses TRBV20-1 and TRBJ2-1; maybe TRBD1 (6 bases). This CDR3 contains 12 residues. Germline V gene lookup returns CDR1 DFQATT and CDR2 SNEGSKA (reference sequence). The germline V and J ends were trimmed by 2 bases and 9 bases, with 11 bases remaining between them. The CDR3 region has the DNA TGCAGTGCTAGAAAGGCAGGGGCTGAGCAGTTCTTC. Translated, it gives CSARKAGAEQFF.

The V and J genes are TRBV4-1 and TRBJ2-7, with D possibly being TRBD1 (7 bases). V was shortened by 1 base and J by 0 bases, with 13 bases between the two germline ends. Germline V gene lookup returns CDR1 MGHRA and CDR2 YSYEKL. The CDR3 totals 16 residues. In DNA, the CDR3 is TGCGCCAGCAGCCAAGTCGACCAGGGGGGCTCCTACGAGCAGTACTTC. Translation gives CASSQVDQGGSYEQYF.

This clonotype showed up just a few times. The J gene is TRBJ2-1, the V gene TRBV6-2 or TRBV6-3; 12 positions match TRBD2. V gave up 5 bases and J gave up 12 bases; unmatched junction bases: 8. CDR1 is MNHEY and CDR2 is SVGEGT in the germline V gene. CDR3 length equals 14 residues. The CDR3 DNA reads TGTGCCAGCAGTCCTTGGACTAGCGGGATGGGGCAGTTCTTC. This gives the protein CASSPWTSGMGQFF.

J is TRBJ1-2 and V is TRBV7-9; D might be TRBD1 (5 bases). CDR1 and CDR2 from the germline V gene are SEHNR and FQNEAQ (reference sequence). The CDR3 contains 12 residues. Trimming took 5 bases from V and 7 from J, leaving 11 bases between them. The CDR3 nucleotides read TGTGCCAGCAGCCAAGGGGAGCCTGGCTACACCTTC. Protein product: CASSQGEPGYTF.

This clonotype has more than one count but fewer than ten. This chain connects TRBV15 to TRBJ1-2; 10 nucleotides agree with TRBD1. V gave up 2 bases and J gave up 5 bases; unmatched junction bases: 8. Germline-derived CDR1 and CDR2 are LNHNV and YYDKDF (reference sequence). The CDR3 covers 16 residues. The CDR3 DNA reads as TGTGCCACCAGCAGACCGGGACAGGGGAGGGGGTATGGCTACACCTTC. This encodes CATSRPGQGRGYGYTF.

The V call is TRBV20-1, the J call TRBJ2-7, with 10 bases aligning to TRBD2. Trimming cost V 5 bases and J 2 bases; bases outside gene matches: 6. The CDR3 has 14 residues. Germline CDR1 is DFQATT and CDR2 is SNEGSKA (reference sequence). In DNA form, the CDR3 reads TGCAGTGCTCTAGGACTAGCGGCTACCTACGAGCAGTACTTC. It specifies CSALGLAATYEQYF.

This clonotype has more than one count but fewer than ten. One end of the junction does not line up with germline, which may come from a read error. This sequence joins TRBV12-3 or TRBV12-4 and TRBJ2-7, with 9 nucleotides matching TRBD2. The CDR3 extends over 14 amino acids. DNA for the CDR3: TGTGCCAGCAGTGTAGCGGGAGCGGGCTACGAGCAGTACTTC. Its protein product is CASSVAGAGYEQYF.

This chain uses TRBV7-8 with TRBJ2-3; D is uncertain. The CDR3 runs 13 residues. Trimming left V 4 bases short and J 2 bases short, with 7 bases between. CDR1 and CDR2 from the germline V gene are SGHVS and FQNEAQ. The CDR3: CASSYTVTDTQYF. CDR3 coding DNA: TGTGCCAGCAGCTATACAGTCACAGATACGCAGTATTTT.

This clonotype was seen more than once but under ten times. The rearrangement uses TRBV27 and TRBJ2-3, with TRBD1 matching over 9 bases. Germline V gives CDR1 MNHEY, CDR2 SMNVEV (reference sequence). The CDR3 has 18 amino acids. Losses at the gene ends were 0 bases for V and 6 bases for J; bases not matched to a gene: 13. CDR3 sequence: CASSLSAGQGSRLDTQYF. CDR3 bases: TGTGCCAGCAGTTTATCGGCGGGACAGGGATCAAGGTTGGATACGCAGTATTTT.

The V call is TRBV28, the J call TRBJ2-3, with a possible D match to TRBD2 (5 bases). This CDR3 contains 18 residues. The V and J ends lost 4 bases and 2 bases respectively, with 22 bases between them. Looked up from germline, CDR1 is MDHEN and CDR2 is SYDVKM. In DNA, the CDR3 is TGTGCCAGCAGTTCCTCCTCCGACTACGCTGCATTCACAGATACGCAGTATTTT. Translation: CASSSSSDYAAFTDTQYF.

This clonotype occurred a few times. V usage is TRBV2 and J usage is TRBJ1-5; D remains unclear. Per the germline V gene, CDR1 is SNHLY and CDR2 is FYNNEI. Trimming left V 6 bases short and J 2 bases short, with 17 bases between. The length of the CDR3 is 16 residues. The CDR3 nucleotides read TGTGCCAGCAGCGAATTCCACCAAAGGGGCAATCAGCCCCAGCATTTT. It codes for CASSEFHQRGNQPQHF. The variable domain in full, completed from reference TRBV2 and TRBJ1-5, reads EPEVTQTPSHQVTQMGQEVILRCVPISNHLYFYWYRQILGQKVEFLVSFYNNEISEKSEIFDDQFSVERPDGSNFTLKIRSTKLEDSAMYFCASSEFHQRGNQPQHFGDGTRLSIL.

The chain employs TRBV12-3 or TRBV12-4 and TRBJ2-7; maybe TRBD1 (6 bases). V was cut by 5 bases and J by 3 bases, with 17 bases left in between. This CDR3 comprises 15 residues. CDR3 protein: CASSGTGTNFYEQYF. CDR3 DNA: TGTGCCAGCAGTGGGACCGGGACAAACTTCTACGAGCAGTACTTC.

The chain links TRBV27 to TRBJ1-1; 8 positions match TRBD1. CDR1 and CDR2 (germline): MNHEY, SMNVEV (reference sequence). There are 16 residues in the CDR3. V was clipped by 3 bases and J by 4 bases; unmatched bases: 10. The CDR3 spells CASSFWFGQGITEAFF. CDR3 in DNA: TGTGCCAGCAGTTTCTGGTTCGGACAGGGAATCACTGAAGCTTTCTTT.

This clonotype was seen more than once but under ten times. The rearrangement links TRBV7-2 to TRBJ1-6; 8 nucleotides line up with TRBD1. Germline assignment: CDR1 SGHTA and CDR2 FQGNSA. This CDR3 region has 14 residues. The V gene end was trimmed by 4 bases and the J gene end by 10 bases; junction bases not matched to a gene: 6. CDR3 sequence: CASSYGQGRSPLHF. The CDR3 region has the DNA TGTGCCAGCAGCTACGGACAGGGACGGTCACCCCTCCACTTT.

The chain links TRBV11-2 to TRBJ1-5; perhaps TRBD1 as D (6 bases). The length of the CDR3 is 18 residues. Germline assignment: CDR1 SGHAT and CDR2 FQNNGV. V gave up 2 bases and J gave up 0 bases, with 17 bases separating them. The CDR3 sequence is CASSLSFGGSHSNQPQHF. CDR3 DNA sequence: TGTGCCAGCAGCTTAAGCTTCGGGGGCAGCCATAGCAATCAGCCCCAGCATTTT. Full variable domain (missing parts from reference TRBV11-2 and TRBJ1-5): EAGVAQSPRYKIIEKRQSVAFWCNPISGHATLYWYQQILGQGPKLLIQFQNNGVVDDSQLPKDRFSAERLKGVDSTLKIQPAKLEDSAVYLCASSLSFGGSHSNQPQHFGDGTRLSIL.

At least ten counts were recorded for this clonotype. The J gene is TRBJ2-7, the V gene TRBV20-1; D gene ambiguous. Per germline, CDR1 DFQATT and CDR2 SNEGSKA (reference sequence). Trimming pared 2 bases from V and 2 bases from J, leaving 16 bases between. The CDR3 has 15 amino acids. CDR3 DNA sequence: TGCAGTGCTAGATCGAGGACGGAAACCACCTACGAGCAGTACTTC. This translates into CSARSRTETTYEQYF.